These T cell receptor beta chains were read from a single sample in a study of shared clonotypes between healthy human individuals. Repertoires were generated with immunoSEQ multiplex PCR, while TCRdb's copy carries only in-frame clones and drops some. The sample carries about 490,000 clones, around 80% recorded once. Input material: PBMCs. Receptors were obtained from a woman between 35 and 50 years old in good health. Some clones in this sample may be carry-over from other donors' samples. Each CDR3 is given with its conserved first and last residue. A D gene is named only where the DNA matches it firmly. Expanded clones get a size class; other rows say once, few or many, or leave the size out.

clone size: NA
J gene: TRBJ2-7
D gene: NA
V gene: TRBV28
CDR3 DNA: TGTGCCAGCAAGGTCCCCCTTACCTACGAGCAGTACTTC
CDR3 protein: CASKVPLTYEQYF

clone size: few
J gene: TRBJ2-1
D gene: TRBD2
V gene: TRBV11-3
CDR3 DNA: TGTGCCAGCAGCTCCACGGGGACTAGGGGTAATGAGCAGTTCTTC
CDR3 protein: CASSSTGTRGNEQFF

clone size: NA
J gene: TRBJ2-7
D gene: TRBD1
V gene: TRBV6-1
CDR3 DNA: TGTGCCTCCGGCCGGACAGGGGATTTGCACGAGCAGTACTTC
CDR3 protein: CASGRTGDLHEQYF

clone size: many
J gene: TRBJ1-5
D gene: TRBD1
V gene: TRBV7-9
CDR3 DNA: TGTGCCAGCAGCTTCACCGGGACAGATCAGCCCCAGCATTTT
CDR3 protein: CASSFTGTDQPQHF

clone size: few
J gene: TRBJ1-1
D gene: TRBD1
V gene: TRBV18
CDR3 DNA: TGTGCCAGCTCACCATGGGCAGGGGGGATGAACACTGAAGCTTTCTTT
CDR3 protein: CASSPWAGGMNTEAFF

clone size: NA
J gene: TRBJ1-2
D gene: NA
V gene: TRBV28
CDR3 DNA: TGTGCCAGCACCGCGGGGACGGCCGTTAGTGGCTACACCTTC
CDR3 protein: CASTAGTAVSGYTF

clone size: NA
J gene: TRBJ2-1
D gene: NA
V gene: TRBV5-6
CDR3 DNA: TGTGCCAGCAGCTTGGGTGGCAGGAACTACAATGAGCAGTTCTTC
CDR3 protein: CASSLGGRNYNEQFF

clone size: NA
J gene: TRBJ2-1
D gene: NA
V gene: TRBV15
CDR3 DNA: TGTGCCACCAGCAGGTTCTTCCGTAGAGTCGAGCAGTTCTTC
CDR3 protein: CATSRFFRRVEQFF

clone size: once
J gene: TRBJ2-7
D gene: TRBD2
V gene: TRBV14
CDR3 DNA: TGTGCCAGCAGCCAAGTCGGAGCGGGACCTCACTACGAGCAGTACTTC
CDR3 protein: CASSQVGAGPHYEQYF

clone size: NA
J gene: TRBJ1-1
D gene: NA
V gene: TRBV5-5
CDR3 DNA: TGTGCCAGCAGTCCGCATACTCCCAGCCCCACTGAAGCTTTCTTT
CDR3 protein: CASSPHTPSPTEAFF

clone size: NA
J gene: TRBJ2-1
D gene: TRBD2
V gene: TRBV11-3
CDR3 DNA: TGTGCCAGCAGCTTTGGTGGGACTAGCGGGAGGGGTGAGCAGTTCTTC
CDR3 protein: CASSFGGTSGRGEQFF

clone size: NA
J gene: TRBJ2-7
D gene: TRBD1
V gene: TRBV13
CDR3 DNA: TGTGCCAGCAGCCGCCAGGGGGCCCTCGAGCAGTACTTC
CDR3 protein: CASSRQGALEQYF

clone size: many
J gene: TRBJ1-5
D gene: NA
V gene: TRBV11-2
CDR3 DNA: TGTGCCAGCAGCTTAGGCGGCGGGGCCAATCAGCCCCAGCATTTT
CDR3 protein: CASSLGGGANQPQHF

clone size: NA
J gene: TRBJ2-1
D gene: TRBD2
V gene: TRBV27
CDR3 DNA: TGTGCCAGCAGCCCCCTAGCGGCTTACAATGAGCAGTTCTTC
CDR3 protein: CASSPLAAYNEQFF

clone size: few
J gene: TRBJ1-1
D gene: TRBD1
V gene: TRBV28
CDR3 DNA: TGTGCCAGCAGTCCACCCCCCACCCGAAACGACAGGGTCGATGAAGCTTTCTTT
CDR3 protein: CASSPPPTRNDRVDEAFF

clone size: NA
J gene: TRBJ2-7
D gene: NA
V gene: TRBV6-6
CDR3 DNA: TGTGCCAGCAGAAGCTCCTACGAGCAGTACTTC
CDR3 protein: CASRSSYEQYF

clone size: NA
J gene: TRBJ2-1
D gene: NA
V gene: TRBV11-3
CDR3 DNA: TGTGCCAGCGTTCGGTTGCCGGGACCCGAGTTAGGAAACAATGAGCAGTTCTTC
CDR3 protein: CASVRLPGPELGNNEQFF

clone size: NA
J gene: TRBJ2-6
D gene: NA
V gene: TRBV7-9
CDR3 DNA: TGTGCCAGCAGCCCCCGTTCCCTTGGGGCCAACGTCCTGACTTTC
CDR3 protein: CASSPRSLGANVLTF

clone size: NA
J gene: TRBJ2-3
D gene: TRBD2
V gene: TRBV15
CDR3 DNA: TGTGCCACCAGCAGAGATCGGAGGACTAGCGGGGCCACAGATACGCAGTATTTT
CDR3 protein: CATSRDRRTSGATDTQYF

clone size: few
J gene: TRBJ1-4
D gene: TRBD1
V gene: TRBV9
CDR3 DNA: TGTGCCAGCATCGTAGGGGGCTTGGAGGAAAAACTGTTTTTT
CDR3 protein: CASIVGGLEEKLFF

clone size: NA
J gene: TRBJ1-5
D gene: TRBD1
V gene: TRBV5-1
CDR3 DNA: TGCGCCAGCAGCCCCGGGACAGGGGGCCTTGGGGCCCAGCATTTT
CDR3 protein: CASSPGTGGLGAQHF

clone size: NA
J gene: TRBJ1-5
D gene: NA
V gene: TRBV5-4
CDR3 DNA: TGTGCCAGCAGATTATGCAATCAGCCCCAGCATTTT
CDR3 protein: CASRLCNQPQHF

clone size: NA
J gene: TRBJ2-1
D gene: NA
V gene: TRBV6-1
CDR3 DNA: TGTGCCAGCAGCTCAGGGAGAACGGACAATGAGCAGTTCTTC
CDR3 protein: CASSSGRTDNEQFF

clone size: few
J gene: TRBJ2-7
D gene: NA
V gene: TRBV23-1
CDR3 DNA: TGCGCCAGCAGTCAATCCGCGCCAGGGCAGCCGACAGTATATTCCTACGAGCAGTACTTC
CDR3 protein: CASSQSAPGQPTVYSYEQYF

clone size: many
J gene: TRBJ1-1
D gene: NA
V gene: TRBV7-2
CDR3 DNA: TGTGCCAGCAGCCCCCGGCACTCGAACACTGAAGCTTTCTTT
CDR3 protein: CASSPRHSNTEAFF

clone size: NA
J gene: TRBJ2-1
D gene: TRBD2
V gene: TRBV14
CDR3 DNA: TGTGCCAGCAGCCAAGCGCTAGCGGGAGGTAGTTCCTACAATGAGCAGTTCTTC
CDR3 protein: CASSQALAGGSSYNEQFF

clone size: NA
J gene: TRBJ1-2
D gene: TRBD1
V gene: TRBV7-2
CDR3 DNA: TGTGCCAGCAGCGCGCCCGGGACAGGGAAAGGTTATGGCTACACCTTC
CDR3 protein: CASSAPGTGKGYGYTF

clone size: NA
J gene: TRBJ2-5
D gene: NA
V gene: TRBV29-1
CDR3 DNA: TGCAGCGTTGAAGGGGGCGCGGGAGAGACCCAGTACTTC
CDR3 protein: CSVEGGAGETQYF

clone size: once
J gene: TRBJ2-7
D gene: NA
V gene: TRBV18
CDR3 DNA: TGTGCCAGCTCAACAGGACGGCGAGCCCACGGCGAGCAGTACTTC
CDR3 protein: CASSTGRRAHGEQYF

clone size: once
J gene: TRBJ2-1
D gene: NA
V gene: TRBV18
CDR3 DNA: TGTGCCAGCTCACCACCACTAGTTGCTTATGAGCAGTTCTTC
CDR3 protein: CASSPPLVAYEQFF

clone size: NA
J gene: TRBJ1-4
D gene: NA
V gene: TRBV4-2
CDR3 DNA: TGTGCCAGCAGCCAAGAGGGTGCGGAGAAACTGTTTTTT
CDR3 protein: CASSQEGAEKLFF

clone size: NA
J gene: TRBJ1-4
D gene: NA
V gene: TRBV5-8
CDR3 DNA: TGTGCCAGCAGCCAGGGATGGCAGACTAATGAAAAACTGTTTTTT
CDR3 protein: CASSQGWQTNEKLFF

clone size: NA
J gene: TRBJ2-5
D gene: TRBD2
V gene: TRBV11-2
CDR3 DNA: TGTGCCAGCAGCTTGTACGGAGCGGGAGGCCTAGAGACCCAGTACTTC
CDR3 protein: CASSLYGAGGLETQYF

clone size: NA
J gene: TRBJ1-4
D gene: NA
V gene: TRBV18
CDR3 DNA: TGTGCCAGCTCACCACGCAGGGGAAGTGAAAAACTGTTTTTT
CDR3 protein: CASSPRRGSEKLFF

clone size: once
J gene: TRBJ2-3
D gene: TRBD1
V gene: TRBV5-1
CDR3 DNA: TGCGCCAGCAGCCTAGGGGGCGGCACAGATACGCAGTATTTT
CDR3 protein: CASSLGGGTDTQYF

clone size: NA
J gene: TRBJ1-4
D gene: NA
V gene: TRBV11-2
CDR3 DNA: TGTGCCAGCAGCTTAGTAGGGTTCGGGGAAAAACTGTTTTTT
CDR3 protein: CASSLVGFGEKLFF

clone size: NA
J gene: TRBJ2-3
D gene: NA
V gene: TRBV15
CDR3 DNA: TGTGCCACCAGCAGTATTGACAGGCGAGATACGCAGTATTTT
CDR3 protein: CATSSIDRRDTQYF

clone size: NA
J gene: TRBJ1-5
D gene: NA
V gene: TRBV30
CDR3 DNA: TGTGCCTGGAGTATAGGAGGGTACAATCAGCCCCAGCATTTT
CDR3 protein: CAWSIGGYNQPQHF

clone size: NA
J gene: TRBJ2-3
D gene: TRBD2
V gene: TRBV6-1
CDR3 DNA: TGTGCCAGCAGCCGTAGCGGGAGCACAGATACGCAGTATTTT
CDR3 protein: CASSRSGSTDTQYF

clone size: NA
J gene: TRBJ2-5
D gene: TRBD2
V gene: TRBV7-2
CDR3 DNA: TGTGCCAGCAGCTTAGTAGCGGGAGTTGGTGAGACCCAGTACTTC
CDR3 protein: CASSLVAGVGETQYF

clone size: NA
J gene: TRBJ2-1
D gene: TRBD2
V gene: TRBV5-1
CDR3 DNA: TGCGCCAGCAGCTTCAGCGGGAGCAGCTCCTACAATGAGCAGTTCTTC
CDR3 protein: CASSFSGSSSYNEQFF

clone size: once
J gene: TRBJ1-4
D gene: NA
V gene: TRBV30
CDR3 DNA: TGTGCCTGGAGTGCGGGTGGGGGAGGTGAAAAACTGTTTTTT
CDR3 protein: CAWSAGGGGEKLFF

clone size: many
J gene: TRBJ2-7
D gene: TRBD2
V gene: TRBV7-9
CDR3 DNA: TGTGCCAGCAGCTTACTAGCGGGAGGGTACGAGCAGTACTTC
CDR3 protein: CASSLLAGGYEQYF

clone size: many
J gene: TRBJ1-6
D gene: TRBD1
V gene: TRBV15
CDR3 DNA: TGTGCCACCAGCAGAAGAACAGGGGGTCGATCACCCCTCCACTTT
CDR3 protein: CATSRRTGGRSPLHF

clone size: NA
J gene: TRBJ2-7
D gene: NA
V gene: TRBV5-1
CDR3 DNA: TGCGCCAGCCGTCGAGGGACGACCGACTACGAGCAGTACTTC
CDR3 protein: CASRRGTTDYEQYF

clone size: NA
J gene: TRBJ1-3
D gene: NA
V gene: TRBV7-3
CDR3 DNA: TGTGCCAGCAGCCCCGGCGGGCAGGACTCTGGAAACACCATATATTTT
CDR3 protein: CASSPGGQDSGNTIYF

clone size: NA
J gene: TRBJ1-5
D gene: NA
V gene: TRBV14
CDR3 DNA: TGTGCCAGCAGCCAAGGTTGGTGGAGGGGAAGCAATCAGCCCCAGCATTTT
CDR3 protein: CASSQGWWRGSNQPQHF

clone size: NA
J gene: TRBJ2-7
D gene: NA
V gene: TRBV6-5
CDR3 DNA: TGTGCCAGCAGTGTAAACTACGAGCAGTACTTC
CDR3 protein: CASSVNYEQYF

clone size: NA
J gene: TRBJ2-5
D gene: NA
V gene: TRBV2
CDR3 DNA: TGTGCCAGCAGAAGGGTTTCGAAAGAGACCCAGTACTTC
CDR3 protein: CASRRVSKETQYF

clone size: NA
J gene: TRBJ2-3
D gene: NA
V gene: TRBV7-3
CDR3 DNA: TGTGCCAGCAGCTTAATAACAGGGAGGGGCACAGATACGCAGTATTTT
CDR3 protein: CASSLITGRGTDTQYF

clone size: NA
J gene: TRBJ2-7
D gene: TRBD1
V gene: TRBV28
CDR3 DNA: TGTGCCAGCAGTGACGGACAGGGTCCATGGGAGCAGTACTTC
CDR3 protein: CASSDGQGPWEQYF

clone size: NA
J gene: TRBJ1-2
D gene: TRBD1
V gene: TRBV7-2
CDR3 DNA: TGTGCCAGCAGCTTAGAGATTTACAGGGGGTTCTATGGCTACACCTTC
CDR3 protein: CASSLEIYRGFYGYTF

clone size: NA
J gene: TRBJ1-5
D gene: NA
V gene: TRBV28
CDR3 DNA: TGTGCCAGCAGCGGGACCCCAGATACCAAAAGGGGCCTTAGCAATCAGCCCCAGCATTTT
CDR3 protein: CASSGTPDTKRGLSNQPQHF

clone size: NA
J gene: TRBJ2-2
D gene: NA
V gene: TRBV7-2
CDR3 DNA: TGTGCCAGCAGCGCGTACTCCGGGGAGCTGTTTTTT
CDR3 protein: CASSAYSGELFF

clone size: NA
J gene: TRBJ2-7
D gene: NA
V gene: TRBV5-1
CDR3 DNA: TGCGCCAGCAGCTTTGGGGACACGGCCTCCTACGAGCAGTACTTC
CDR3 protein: CASSFGDTASYEQYF

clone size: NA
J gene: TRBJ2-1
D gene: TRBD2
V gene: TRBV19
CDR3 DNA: TGTGCCAGTAGTAGGACCTCGGGACTCGGGACTAGCGGAGCCAATGAGCAGTTCTTC
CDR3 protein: CASSRTSGLGTSGANEQFF

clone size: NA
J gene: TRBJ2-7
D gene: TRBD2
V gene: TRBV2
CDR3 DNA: TGTGCCAGCAGTGGCAGAACTAGCGTCTGGGAGCAGTACTTC
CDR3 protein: CASSGRTSVWEQYF